Described below is a single TCR beta chain sequence and its context. Its target is unknown. The iRepertoire nested amplicon-rescue multiplex PCR amplified TCR alpha and beta CDR3s from RNA. One-step reverse transcription and amplification started from approximately 100-400 ng of tissue mRNA or PBMC total RNA. TCRdb re-derived calls from the multiplex PCR reads in MiXCR, one entry per CDR3 protein. The sample carries roughly 100,000 distinct CDR3 sequences, around 28% recorded once. This entry comes from a study of glioma-infiltrating T cells. The study, taken as a whole, reports: CDR3 overlap between tissue and blood was very small.

V lost 0 bases to trimming and J lost 4 bases, with 11 bases between them. Germline V gene sequence: CDR1 SGHDT, CDR2 YYEEEE. This CDR3 contains 15 residues. The receptor was isolated from a human donor with low-grade glioma or glioblastoma, undergoing nonglioma brain surgery, or in good health (not recorded which). Sequencing was done on a sample of glioma tissue, nonneoplastic brain tissue, or PBMCs (not recorded which). The chain uses TRBV5-6 and TRBJ1-3; a possible D gene is TRBD1 (6 bases). The CDR3 reads CASSLDRERGNTIYF. The CDR3 nucleotides read TGTGCCAGCAGCTTGGACAGGGAAAGAGGAAACACCATATATTTT.